A selection of T cell receptor beta chains follows, all from one sample in a study of Graves' ophthalmopathy and Graves' hyperthyroidism. TCRdb ran MiXCR on the multiplex PCR reads and lists one entry per CDR3 protein. The table records over a million distinct CDR3 sequences, about two fifths of them present only once. Sequencing was done on a sample of peripheral blood or thyroid tissue (not recorded which). Source of these receptors: an adult man with Graves' hyperthyroidism. Both conserved end residues are part of each CDR3. Each record gives: V gene, CDR3 protein.

TRBV28 CASTRGLDEQYF
TRBV2 CASRTHTGELFF
TRBV19 CASSMFGETQYF
TRBV7-3 CASSQDPNFRQNTEAFF
TRBV7-9 CASSGTGDRAYEQYF
TRBV29-1 CSVTRANTEAFF
TRBV11-2 CASSATSDTQYF
TRBV9 CASSVDGWPQYF
TRBV7-8 CASDQTGAVNQPQHF
TRBV10-3 CASGGSRGETQYF
TRBV25-1 CASSESGQGEKLFF
TRBV5-1 CASSQQGAGNTIYF
TRBV15 CATSRVGAATGPLETQYF
TRBV6-6 CASSYSVPGKNTEAFF
TRBV2 CASSRGGIEAFF
TRBV27 CASRQQNEQYF
TRBV29-1 CSVGQGNTIYF
TRBV4-3 CASSQVDGYSPLHF
TRBV6-9 CASGDRTSSSYEQYF
TRBV6-5 CASSPSPGLGAHEQYF
TRBV19 CASTLGEGPNQSQHF
TRBV12-3/TRBV12-4 CASSYFRTENQPQHF
TRBV7-3 CASSLNGGPNTGELFF
TRBV7-6 CASSLSDSSGNTIYF
TRBV6-5 CASSPPAKGYASEELFF
TRBV4-1 CASSHAKGRKQETQYF
TRBV6-1 CASSRYRDGQETQYF
TRBV7-9 CASSQPRGGSPLHF
TRBV29-1 CSVEEQGAGGYTF
TRBV10-3 CAISAGLAGKSTQYF
TRBV5-1 CASSLSVRKSQGNTIYF
TRBV13 CASSLRDHSGANVLTF
TRBV25-1 CASSFGSGSEEQYF
TRBV2 CASSGGAGRGYTF
TRBV5-5 CASSLEVHMNTEAFF
TRBV11-2 CASSGGTSTYEQYF
TRBV2 CASTGQGGEQYF
TRBV7-9 CASSPNRDFNEKLFF
TRBV10-3 CAISDRGTGANQPQHF
TRBV5-1 CASSLGGMFNEQYF
TRBV15 CATSRAMQAGNTIYF
TRBV7-9 CASSLRFGDGSYEQYF
TRBV6-2/TRBV6-3 CASSYSGRGLTRNTGANVLTF
TRBV29-1 CSVGDSNYEQYF
TRBV7-2 CASSPGGQQYF
TRBV2 CASSVREQGYEQYF
TRBV5-1 CASSLIRDTEAFF
TRBV25-1 CASSETGWAFF
TRBV6-5 CASSYSYWASGALDRGTQYF
TRBV20-1 CSASNRDWPPLHF
TRBV25-1 CATTRDRRTGELFF
TRBV3-1 CASSQDWDNYYGYTF
TRBV9 CASSGSRDGGETQYF
TRBV5-1 CASRPDNKYEQYF
TRBV10-3 CAATGTETYEQYF
TRBV5-1 CASSPRTLGGALRANVLTF
TRBV13 CASSLLGVETEAFF
TRBV9 CASSLVRQGGEQYF
TRBV7-8 CASSHATGSGETQYF